Listed below are T cell receptor beta chains from one sample, sequenced in a study of T cell responses to AZD1222 COVID-19 vaccine. TCRdb keeps only in-frame clones here, not all; method: immunoSEQ multiplex PCR. This table has fewer than 200,000 clones, roughly 94% appearing once. The starting material was peripheral blood, obtained on day 0 of MenACWY control vaccination. Every receptor here comes from an adult in good health. Both conserved end residues are part of each CDR3. D genes are given only for firm matches. Expanded clones get a size class; other rows say once, few or many, or leave the size out.

clone size	D gene	V gene	J gene	CDR3 protein	CDR3 DNA
-	TRBD1	TRBV4-1	TRBJ1-2	CASSQDWGTGGWYGYTF	TGCGCCAGCAGCCAAGACTGGGGGACAGGGGGCTGGTATGGCTACACCTTC
once	-	TRBV30	TRBJ1-3	CAWTIHSGNTIYF	TGTGCCTGGACCATCCACTCTGGAAACACCATATATTTT
-	-	TRBV10-2	TRBJ2-1	CASSDYRDGLNEQFF	TGCGCCAGCAGTGACTACCGGGATGGACTCAATGAGCAGTTCTTC
-	TRBD1	TRBV19	TRBJ1-1	CASSILQGAGNTEAFF	TGTGCCAGTAGTATTCTTCAGGGGGCGGGCAACACTGAAGCTTTCTTT
once	-	TRBV28	TRBJ2-7	CASSGTQFQGLYEQYF	TGTGCCAGCAGTGGGACCCAGTTCCAGGGTCTTTACGAGCAGTACTTC
-	-	TRBV27	TRBJ2-5	CASSFGSGSSQETQYF	TGTGCCAGCAGTTTTGGGTCGGGAAGCTCCCAAGAGACCCAGTACTTC
-	-	TRBV2	TRBJ2-6	CASSAQISGANVLTF	TGTGCCAGCAGCGCTCAGATCTCTGGGGCCAACGTCCTGACTTTC
-	TRBD2	TRBV6-5	TRBJ2-7	CASSPGLAGGSEQYF	TGTGCCAGCAGTCCGGGACTAGCGGGAGGGAGCGAGCAGTACTTC
-	-	TRBV28	TRBJ1-2	CASSSWTVTGGGFYGYTF	TGTGCCAGCAGTTCCTGGACAGTCACCGGCGGAGGCTTCTATGGCTACACCTTC
-	-	TRBV10-1	TRBJ2-5	CASTCPLGGQETQYF	TGCGCCAGCACCTGCCCGTTGGGAGGCCAAGAGACCCAGTACTTC
-	-	TRBV7-3	TRBJ2-5	CASSPTSFAETQYF	TGTGCCAGCAGCCCAACTAGTTTTGCAGAGACCCAGTACTTC
-	-	TRBV18	TRBJ1-4	CASSPEPGRANEKLFF	TGTGCCAGCTCACCCGAACCAGGGCGAGCTAATGAAAAACTGTTTTTT
once	-	TRBV30	TRBJ2-2	CAWTWGATGELFF	TGTGCCTGGACCTGGGGGGCCACCGGGGAGCTGTTTTTT
once	TRBD1	TRBV24-1	TRBJ2-1	CATSDLTPRQGGNNEQFF	TGTGCCACCAGTGATTTGACCCCGAGACAGGGGGGTAACAATGAGCAGTTCTTC
-	TRBD2	TRBV23-1	TRBJ2-2	CASSPNQGSGGPNTGELFF	TGCGCCAGCAGTCCCAACCAGGGGAGCGGGGGACCTAACACCGGGGAGCTGTTTTTT
-	-	TRBV6-1	TRBJ1-3	CASSEQRSGGNTIYF	TGTGCCAGCAGTGAACAAAGGAGCGGCGGAAACACCATATATTTT
-	TRBD1	TRBV30	TRBJ1-1	CASIGTVLNTEAFF	TGTGCCTCGATCGGGACAGTTTTAAACACTGAAGCTTTCTTT
-	-	TRBV6-2/TRBV6-3	TRBJ1-2	CASSYRGPLWGYTF	TGTGCCAGCAGTTACCGGGGCCCCCTATGGGGCTACACCTTC
-	-	TRBV5-4	TRBJ2-1	CASSGREEERNEQFF	TGTGCCAGCAGCGGTCGCGAAGAAGAGAGAAATGAGCAGTTCTTC
-	TRBD1	TRBV29-1	TRBJ2-7	CSVDGDSSYEQYF	TGCAGCGTTGACGGGGACAGCTCCTACGAGCAGTACTTC
-	TRBD1	TRBV30	TRBJ1-1	CAWMTGGSEAFF	TGTGCCTGGATGACAGGGGGCTCTGAAGCTTTCTTT
-	-	TRBV15	TRBJ1-1	CATSRAPLTEAFF	TGTGCCACCAGCAGAGCCCCCCTAACTGAAGCTTTCTTT
-	-	TRBV2	TRBJ2-4	CASKLRLDILKNIQYF	TGTGCCAGCAAACTCCGTCTTGATATACTCAAAAACATTCAGTACTTC
-	TRBD1	TRBV30	TRBJ1-2	CAWSEIMDRQYGYTF	TGTGCCTGGAGCGAAATAATGGACAGGCAGTATGGCTACACCTTC
-	TRBD2	TRBV5-1	TRBJ2-3	CASSLGLAGTTDTQYF	TGCGCCAGCAGCTTGGGGCTAGCGGGAACGACAGATACGCAGTATTTT
-	TRBD1	TRBV29-1	TRBJ2-7	CSVQRTGGSYEQYF	TGCAGCGTCCAACGGACAGGGGGGTCCTACGAGCAGTACTTC
-	TRBD1	TRBV28	TRBJ2-7	CASSFLRGLYEQYF	TGTGCCAGCAGTTTCCTCAGGGGGCTCTACGAGCAGTACTTC
-	TRBD1	TRBV18	TRBJ1-3	CASSPRDRVIGNTIYF	TGTGCCAGCTCACCACGGGACAGGGTTATTGGAAACACCATATATTTT
-	TRBD1	TRBV23-1	TRBJ1-1	CATPGQGDTEAFF	TGCGCCACACCGGGACAGGGGGATACTGAAGCTTTCTTT
-	-	TRBV19	TRBJ2-7	CASSLDGRSYEQYF	TGTGCCAGTAGTTTGGACGGGCGATCCTACGAGCAGTACTTC
-	-	TRBV19	TRBJ1-2	CASTGTQANYGYTF	TGTGCCAGTACGGGGACCCAAGCTAACTATGGCTACACCTTC
-	-	TRBV5-1	TRBJ1-3	CASSLGGRSLGNTIYF	TGCGCCAGCAGCTTGGGTGGCAGGAGTCTGGGGAACACCATATATTTT
-	-	TRBV5-1	TRBJ2-3	CASSLVTFTDTQYF	TGCGCCAGCAGCTTGGTAACTTTTACAGATACGCAGTATTTT
-	-	TRBV3-1/TRBV3-2	TRBJ2-1	CASSQGGAAQQFF	TGTGCCAGCAGCCAAGGGGGGGCGGCCCAGCAGTTCTTC
-	TRBD1	TRBV30	TRBJ1-5	CAWSADRGDQPQHF	TGTGCCTGGAGTGCAGACAGGGGGGATCAGCCCCAGCATTTT
-	-	TRBV19	TRBJ1-4	CASQRGAGKLFF	TGTGCCAGCCAACGGGGGGCGGGAAAACTGTTTTTT
-	-	TRBV28	TRBJ2-7	CASCSPGGGGHEQYF	TGTGCCAGCTGTTCCCCTGGGGGGGGCGGCCACGAGCAGTACTTC
-	TRBD2	TRBV19	TRBJ2-1	CASSAGGGMNEQFF	TGTGCCAGTAGTGCGGGAGGGGGAATGAATGAGCAGTTCTTC
-	-	TRBV4-1	TRBJ1-2	CASSQDRWGYTF	TGCGCCAGCAGCCAAGATCGATGGGGCTACACCTTC
-	-	TRBV11-3	TRBJ2-7	CASSFQSQGPYEQYF	TGTGCCAGCAGCTTCCAGAGCCAGGGACCCTACGAGCAGTACTTC
once	-	TRBV23-1	TRBJ1-5	CASSQSVGGHWEQPQHF	TGCGCCAGCAGTCAATCGGTCGGGGGCCACTGGGAGCAGCCCCAGCATTTT
few	TRBD1	TRBV14	TRBJ1-2	CASSQTDRERYGYTF	TGTGCCAGCAGCCAGACCGACAGGGAAAGGTATGGCTACACCTTC
-	-	TRBV28	TRBJ1-1	CASSLYGNTEAFF	TGTGCCAGCAGTTTATACGGGAACACTGAAGCTTTCTTT
-	-	TRBV19	TRBJ2-2	CASSIVPTGELFF	TGTGCCAGTAGTATAGTCCCCACCGGGGAGCTGTTTTTT
-	-	TRBV28	TRBJ1-2	CASSFSRNYGYTF	TGTGCCAGCAGTTTCTCTAGAAACTATGGCTACACCTTC
-	-	TRBV9	TRBJ2-3	CASSVRLAPDTQYF	TGTGCCAGCAGCGTCCGCCTCGCCCCAGATACGCAGTATTTT
-	TRBD2	TRBV7-9	TRBJ2-7	CASSAPGTSGSQQYF	TGTGCCAGCAGCGCGCCCGGGACTAGCGGGAGCCAGCAGTACTTC
-	TRBD2	TRBV6-2/TRBV6-3	TRBJ2-3	CASSFSGADTQYF	TGTGCCAGCAGTTTTAGCGGGGCAGATACGCAGTATTTT
-	-	TRBV30	TRBJ1-2	CAWSVEREPAYTF	TGTGCCTGGAGTGTAGAGAGAGAGCCGGCCTACACCTTC
-	TRBD2	TRBV5-1	TRBJ2-1	CASSFSGGVNEQFF	TGCGCCAGCAGCTTTTCGGGAGGGGTCAATGAGCAGTTCTTC
-	-	TRBV6-1	TRBJ1-6	CASSDKTPRNSPLHF	TGTGCCAGCAGTGATAAGACCCCCCGGAATTCACCCCTCCACTTT